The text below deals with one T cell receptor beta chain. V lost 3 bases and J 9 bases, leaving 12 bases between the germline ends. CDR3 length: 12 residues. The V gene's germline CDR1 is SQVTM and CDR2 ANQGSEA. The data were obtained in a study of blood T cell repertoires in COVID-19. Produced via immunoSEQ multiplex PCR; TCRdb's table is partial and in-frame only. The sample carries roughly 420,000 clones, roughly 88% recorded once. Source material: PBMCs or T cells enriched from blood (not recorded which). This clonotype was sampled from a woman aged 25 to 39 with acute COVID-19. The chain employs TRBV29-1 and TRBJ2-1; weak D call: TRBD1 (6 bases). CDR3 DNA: TGCAGCGTTGAGGGGGCCCGGGGTGAGCAGTTCTTC. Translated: CSVEGARGEQFF.